This T cell receptor (beta chain) was obtained from a study of control samples from healthy donors and cancer patients (TCRdb year 2020). The method was the immunoSEQ multiplex PCR assay. In TCRdb, the immuneACCESS table is reduced to in-frame sequences with V and J assigned. These tables do not hold every clone; where another copy was compared, an unresolved V gene accounts for under half, and the others remain unexplained. The sample table lists 130,000 to 150,000 clones, approximately 90% of them with a count of one. Jointly, the top ten make up approximately 8.6% of the sample. The germline V gene (reference sequence) gives CDR1 as LNHNV and CDR2 as YYDKDF. The CDR3 starts with the cysteine, ends with the phenylalanine, and has 13 residues. The read is trimmed to its CDR3 DNA, 39 bases read in frame from base 1. The V end loses 1 base and the J end loses 5 bases, and a stretch of 8 bases separates them.

As to this clone: It lacks a known antigen. Within one base of it there is no much larger clone, and no base qualities were kept.

Sequencing was performed on blood. The clonotype was recovered from a woman aged 30 to 39 in good health. Recombination linked TRBV15 to TRBJ1-2; the D segment could be TRBD1, given 6 matching bases. CDR3 loop: CATSRGGAYGYTF. The nucleotide sequence is given as TGTGCCACCAGCAGAGGGGGGGCGTATGGCTACACCTTC. Where the CDR3 stops, the reference TRBV15 and TRBJ1-2 genes take over; the full variable domain is DAMVIQNPRYQVTQFGKPVTLSCSQTLNHNVMYWYQQKSSQAPKLLFHYYDKDFNNEADTPDNFQSRRPNTSFCFLDIRSPGLGDTAMYLCATSRGGAYGYTFGSGTRLTVV.